The 9 T cell receptor beta chains listed next were all sequenced from one sample in a study. TCRdb recomputed calls from the 5' RACE reads with MiXCR, one row per CDR3 protein. The sample has roughly 9 distinct CDR3 sequences. The sequenced sample was tumor-infiltrating naive CD4+ T cells sorted from the breast tumor. Stated subset: naive CD4+ T cells, CD4+CD45RA+CD25-. These receptors were taken from a female donor with breast cancer.

Details on this clonotype: This beta chain turned up in a library designed for alpha chains; as an off-target read, its abundance says little. V and J are TRBV20-1 and TRBJ1-1; no reliable D call. This CDR3 comprises 12 residues. Germline assignment: CDR1 DFQATT and CDR2 SNEGSKA (reference sequence). Trimming removed 7 bases from V and 4 bases from J, with 13 bases in between. CDR3 amino acids: CSGVEGPTEAFF. The CDR3 DNA follows: TGCAGTGGGGTCGAGGGTCCCACTGAAGCTTTCTTT.

On this clonotype: As an off-target read in a library built for alpha chains, this beta chain has a frequency of little significance. The rearrangement joins TRBV5-5 to TRBJ1-2, with a tentative D call TRBD1 (5 bases). Germline V gives CDR1 SGHKS, CDR2 YYEKEE (reference sequence). V was clipped by 4 bases and J by 4 bases, with 14 bases between them. This CDR3 spans 14 amino acids. The CDR3 region has the DNA TGTGCCAGCAGCATATCGACAGCTTCCTATGGCTACACCTTC. The encoded protein is CASSISTASYGYTF.

In regard to this clonotype: The library was built for alpha chains, so this beta chain is an off-target read and its size means little. This rearrangement joins TRBV7-9 to TRBJ1-2, with D possibly TRBD1 on 6 matching bases. The CDR3 is 11 amino acids. Between the trimmed V and J ends, which lost 5 bases and 11 bases, there was a span of 12 bases. Germline assignment: CDR1 SEHNR and CDR2 FQNEAQ (reference sequence). The DNA of the CDR3 is TGTGCCAGCAGCGTCCGGACAGAGTACACCTTC. It translates to CASSVRTEYTF.

On this clonotype itself: A library made for alpha chains picked up this beta chain off target, so its size means little. The rearrangement uses TRBV20-1 and TRBJ2-7; a weak D match, TRBD2 (5 bases). V was pared by 0 bases and J by 1 base, with 10 bases between. This CDR3 has 14 amino acids. Germline-derived CDR1 and CDR2 are DFQATT and SNEGSKA (reference sequence). CDR3 protein: CSAREGSRSYEQYF. The CDR3 DNA reads as TGCAGTGCTAGAGAGGGGAGTAGATCCTACGAGCAGTACTTC.

A word on this clonotype: Because the library targeted alpha chains, this beta chain is an off-target read whose size means little. The chain links TRBV12-3 or TRBV12-4 to TRBJ1-2, with 7 bases identical to TRBD1. This CDR3 region has 15 residues. V dropped 7 bases and J dropped 2; count of bases not matched to a gene: 10. The CDR3 sequence is CASNPMDRPNYGYTF. The CDR3 DNA reads TGTGCCAGCAACCCTATGGACAGGCCGAACTATGGCTACACCTTC.

Of note for this clonotype: The size of this beta chain means little, since it is a stray read in a library made for alpha chains. The chain uses TRBV12-3 or TRBV12-4 and TRBJ1-2; 9 positions match TRBD1. The junction had 2 bases not matched to a gene; V was cut back by 2 bases and J by 7 bases. The CDR3 consists of 13 residues. The CDR3 DNA reads TGTGCCAGCAGTTTACTGACAGGGGGTGGCTACACCTTC. It is translated as CASSLLTGGGYTF.

Comment on this clonotype: This beta chain is off target for a library built for alpha chains, so its abundance means little. V gene TRBV12-3 or TRBV12-4 combines with J gene TRBJ1-2, with 7 bases matching TRBD1. V shed 4 bases and J 8 bases; nucleotides not matched to a gene: 10. This CDR3 has 14 residues. DNA for the CDR3: TGTGCCAGCAGTTCCGGGACAGTGGTTGGCGGCTACACCTTC. It specifies CASSSGTVVGGYTF.

About this clonotype: This beta chain was picked up by a library intended for alpha chains and is off target, so its count carries little meaning. The chain has TRBV7-3 and TRBJ2-1, with 7 bases that match TRBD1. Germline V gene lookup returns CDR1 SGHTA and CDR2 FQGTGA. V lost 1 base and J lost 13; bases outside the gene matches: 7. This CDR3 comprises 13 residues. In DNA form, the CDR3 reads TGTGCCAGCAGCTTAAGGTCAGGGACAGTACAGTTCTTC. Encoded protein: CASSLRSGTVQFF.

Details on this clonotype: This beta chain slipped into a library made for alpha chains as a stray read, so its size is not meaningful. This chain uses TRBV12-3 or TRBV12-4 with TRBJ1-2; D is perhaps TRBD1 (6 bases). This CDR3 has 13 residues. V lost 3 bases, J lost 7 bases, and 12 bases lay in between. CDR3 residues: CASSFRTELGYTF. The CDR3 region has the DNA TGTGCCAGCAGTTTCCGGACAGAACTTGGCTACACCTTC.